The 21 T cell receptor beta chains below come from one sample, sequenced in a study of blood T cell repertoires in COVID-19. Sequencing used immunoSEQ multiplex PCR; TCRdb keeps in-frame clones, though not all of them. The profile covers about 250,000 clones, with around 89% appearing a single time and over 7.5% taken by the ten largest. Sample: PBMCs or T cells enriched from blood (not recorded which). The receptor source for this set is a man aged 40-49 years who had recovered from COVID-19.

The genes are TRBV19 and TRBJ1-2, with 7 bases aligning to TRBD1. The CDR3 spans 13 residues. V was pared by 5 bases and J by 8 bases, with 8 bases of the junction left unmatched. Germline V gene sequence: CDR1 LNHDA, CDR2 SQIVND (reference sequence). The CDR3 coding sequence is TGTGCCAGTAGTGAAAACAGGGGACGCGGCTACACCTTC. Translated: CASSENRGRGYTF.

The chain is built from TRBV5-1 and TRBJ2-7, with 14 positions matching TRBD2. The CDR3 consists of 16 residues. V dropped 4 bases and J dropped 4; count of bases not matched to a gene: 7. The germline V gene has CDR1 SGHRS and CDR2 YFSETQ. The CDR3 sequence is CASSKTTSGREYEQYF. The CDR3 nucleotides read TGCGCCAGCAGCAAAACGACTAGCGGGAGGGAATACGAGCAGTACTTC.

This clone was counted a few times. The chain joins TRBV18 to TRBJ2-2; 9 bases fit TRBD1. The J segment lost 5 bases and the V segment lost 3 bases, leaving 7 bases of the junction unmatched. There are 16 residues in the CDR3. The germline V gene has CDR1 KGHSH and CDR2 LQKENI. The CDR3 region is CASSPGQGKLTGELFF. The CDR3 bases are TGTGCCAGCTCACCGGGACAGGGAAAGTTAACCGGGGAGCTGTTTTTT.

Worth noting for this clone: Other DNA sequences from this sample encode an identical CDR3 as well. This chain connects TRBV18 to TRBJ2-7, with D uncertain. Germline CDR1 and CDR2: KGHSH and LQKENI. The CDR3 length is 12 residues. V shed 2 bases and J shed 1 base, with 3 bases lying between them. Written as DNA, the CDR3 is TGTGCCAGCTCACCAGAGTCCTACGAGCAGTACTTC. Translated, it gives CASSPESYEQYF.

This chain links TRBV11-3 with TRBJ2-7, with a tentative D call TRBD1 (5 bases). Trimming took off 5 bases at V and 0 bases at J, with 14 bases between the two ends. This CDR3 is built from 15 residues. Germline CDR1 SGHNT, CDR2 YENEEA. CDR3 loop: CASSHDGHSSYEQYF. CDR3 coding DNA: TGTGCCAGCAGCCATGACGGACACAGCTCCTACGAGCAGTACTTC.

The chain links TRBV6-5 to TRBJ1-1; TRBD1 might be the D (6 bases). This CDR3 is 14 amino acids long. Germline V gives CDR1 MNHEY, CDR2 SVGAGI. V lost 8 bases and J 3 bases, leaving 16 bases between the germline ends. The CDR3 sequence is CASGKPRGDTEAFF. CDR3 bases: TGTGCCAGCGGAAAGCCCAGGGGAGACACTGAAGCTTTCTTT.

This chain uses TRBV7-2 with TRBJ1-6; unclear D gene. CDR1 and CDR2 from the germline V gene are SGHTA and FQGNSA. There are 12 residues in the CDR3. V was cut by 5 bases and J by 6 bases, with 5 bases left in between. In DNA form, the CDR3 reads TGTGCCAGCAGCCCTGTTAATTCACCCCTCCACTTT. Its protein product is CASSPVNSPLHF. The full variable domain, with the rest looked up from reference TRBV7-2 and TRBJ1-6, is GAGVSQSPSNKVTEKGKDVELRCDPISGHTALYWYRQSLGQGLEFLIYFQGNSAPDKSGLPSDRFSAERTGGSVSTLTIQRTQQEDSAVYLCASSPVNSPLHFGNGTRLTVT.

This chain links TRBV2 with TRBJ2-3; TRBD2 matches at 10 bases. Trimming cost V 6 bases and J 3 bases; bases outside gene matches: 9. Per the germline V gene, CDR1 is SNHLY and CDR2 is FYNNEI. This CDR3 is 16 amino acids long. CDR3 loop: CASRDPSGRATDTQYF. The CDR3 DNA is TGTGCCAGCAGGGACCCTAGCGGGAGAGCTACAGATACGCAGTATTTT.

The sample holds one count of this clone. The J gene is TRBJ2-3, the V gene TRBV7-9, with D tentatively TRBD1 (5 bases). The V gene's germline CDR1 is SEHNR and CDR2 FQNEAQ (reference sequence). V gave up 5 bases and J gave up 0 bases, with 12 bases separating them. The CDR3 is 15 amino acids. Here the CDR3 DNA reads TGTGCCAGCAGCCCGGACATCGCTAGCACAGATACGCAGTATTTT. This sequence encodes CASSPDIASTDTQYF.

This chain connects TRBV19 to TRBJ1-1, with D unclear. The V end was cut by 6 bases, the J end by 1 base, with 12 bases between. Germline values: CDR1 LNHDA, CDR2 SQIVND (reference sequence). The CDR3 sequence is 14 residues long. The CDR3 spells CASSPITANTEAFF. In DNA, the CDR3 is TGTGCCAGTAGCCCTATCACTGCGAACACTGAAGCTTTCTTT.

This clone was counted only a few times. The CDR3 bases are TGTGCCAGCAGTTACGAGCGGGGGGGCGGCACAGATACGCAGTATTTT. Translating it yields CASSYERGGGTDTQYF. This chain uses TRBV6-2 or TRBV6-3 with TRBJ2-3; 10 bases align to TRBD2. This CDR3 is built from 16 residues. V was clipped by 2 bases and J by 1 base; unmatched bases: 3. Germline CDR1 and CDR2: MNHEY and SVGEGT.

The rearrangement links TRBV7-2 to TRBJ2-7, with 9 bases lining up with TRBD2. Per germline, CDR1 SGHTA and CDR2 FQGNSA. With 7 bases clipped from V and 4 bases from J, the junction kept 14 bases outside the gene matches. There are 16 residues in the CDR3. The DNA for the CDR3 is TGTGCCAGCATTAAGCAGACCGGGACTAGCACATACGAGCAGTACTTC. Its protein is CASIKQTGTSTYEQYF.

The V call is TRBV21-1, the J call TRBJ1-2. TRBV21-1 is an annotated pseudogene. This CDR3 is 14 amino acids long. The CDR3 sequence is CASSLVGGSYGYTF. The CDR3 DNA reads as TGTGCCAGCAGCCTGGTCGGGGGGAGCTATGGCTACACCTTC.

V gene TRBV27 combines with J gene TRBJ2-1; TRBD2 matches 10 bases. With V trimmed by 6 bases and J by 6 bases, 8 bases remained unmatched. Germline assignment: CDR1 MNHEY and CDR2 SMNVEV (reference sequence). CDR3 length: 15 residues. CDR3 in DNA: TGTGCCAGCAGCTCACTAGCGGGATCCCCCAATGAGCAGTTCTTC. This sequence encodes CASSSLAGSPNEQFF.

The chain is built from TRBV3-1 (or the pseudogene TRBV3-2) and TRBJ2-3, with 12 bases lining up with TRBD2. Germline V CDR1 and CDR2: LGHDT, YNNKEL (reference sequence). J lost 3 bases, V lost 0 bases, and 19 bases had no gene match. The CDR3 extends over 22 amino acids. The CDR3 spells CASSQDSRGGLAGISSTDTQYF. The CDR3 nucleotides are TGTGCCAGCAGCCAAGACAGCAGGGGAGGACTAGCGGGGATAAGTAGTACAGATACGCAGTATTTT.

The CDR3 sequence: CASSLDQAGLAKNIQYF. As DNA, the CDR3 is TGTGCCAGCAGTTTGGATCAAGCGGGGCTAGCCAAAAACATTCAGTACTTC. V and J are TRBV28 and TRBJ2-4; TRBD2 aligns across 7 bases. Trimming took 3 bases from V and 0 from J; bases not matched to a gene: 8. This CDR3 contains 17 residues. Germline loops: CDR1 MDHEN, CDR2 SYDVKM. The variable domain in full, completed from reference TRBV28 and TRBJ2-4, reads DVKVTQSSRYLVKRTGEKVFLECVQDMDHENMFWYRQDPGLGLRLIYFSYDVKMKEKGDIPEGYSVSREKKERFSLILESASTNQTSMYLCASSLDQAGLAKNIQYFGAGTRLSVL.

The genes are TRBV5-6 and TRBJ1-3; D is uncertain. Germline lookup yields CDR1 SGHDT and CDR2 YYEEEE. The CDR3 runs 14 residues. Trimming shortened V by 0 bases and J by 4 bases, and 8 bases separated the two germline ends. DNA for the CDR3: TGTGCCAGCAGCTTGGGAGGGTTCGGAAACACCATATATTTT. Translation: CASSLGGFGNTIYF. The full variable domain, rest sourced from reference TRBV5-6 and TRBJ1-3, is DAGVTQSPTHLIKTRGQQVTLRCSPKSGHDTVSWYQQALGQGPQFIFQYYEEEERQRGNFPDRFSGHQFPNYSSELNVNALLLGDSALYLCASSLGGFGNTIYFGEGSWLTVV.

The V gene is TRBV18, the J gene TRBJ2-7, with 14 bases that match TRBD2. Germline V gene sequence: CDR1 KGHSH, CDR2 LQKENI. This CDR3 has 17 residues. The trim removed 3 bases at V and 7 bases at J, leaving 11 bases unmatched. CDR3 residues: CASSPRTSGGLGYEQYF. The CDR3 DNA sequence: TGTGCCAGCTCACCTCGGACTAGCGGGGGGCTAGGTTATGAGCAGTACTTC.

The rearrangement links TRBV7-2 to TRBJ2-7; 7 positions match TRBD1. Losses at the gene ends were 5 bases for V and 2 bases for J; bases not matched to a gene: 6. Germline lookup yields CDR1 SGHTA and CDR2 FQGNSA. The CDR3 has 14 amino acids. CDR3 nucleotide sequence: TGTGCCAGCAGCCCCGGGACAGCAACCTACGAGCAGTACTTC. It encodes CASSPGTATYEQYF.

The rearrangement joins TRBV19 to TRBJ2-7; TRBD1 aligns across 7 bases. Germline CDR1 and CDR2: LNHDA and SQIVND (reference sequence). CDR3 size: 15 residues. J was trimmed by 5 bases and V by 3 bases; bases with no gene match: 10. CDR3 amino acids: CASSMGQSRLNEQYF. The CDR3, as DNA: TGTGCCAGTAGTATGGGACAGTCCCGATTAAACGAGCAGTACTTC.

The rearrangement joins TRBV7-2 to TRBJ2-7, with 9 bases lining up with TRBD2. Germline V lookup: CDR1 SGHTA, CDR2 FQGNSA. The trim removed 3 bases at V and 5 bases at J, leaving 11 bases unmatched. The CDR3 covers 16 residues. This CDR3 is CASSLSTSGLRNEQYF. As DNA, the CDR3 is TGTGCCAGCAGCTTGTCGACTAGCGGCCTACGAAACGAGCAGTACTTC. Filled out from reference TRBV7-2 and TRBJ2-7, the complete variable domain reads GAGVSQSPSNKVTEKGKDVELRCDPISGHTALYWYRQSLGQGLEFLIYFQGNSAPDKSGLPSDRFSAERTGGSVSTLTIQRTQQEDSAVYLCASSLSTSGLRNEQYFGPGTRLTVT.